The 3 T cell receptor beta chains given below trace back to one sample, sequenced in a study of T cells in Graves' hyperthyroidism and ophthalmopathy. Regions amplified from RNA transcripts were the TCR beta CDR3 regions. TCR CDR3 regions were first amplified by RT-PCR with HTBI primers. TCRdb fed the multiplex PCR reads into MiXCR, producing one record per CDR3 protein. The repertoire holds approximately 300,000 distinct CDR3 sequences, with 15% to 20% as singletons. Specimen: blood. These receptors were collected from a man aged 30 to 39 with Graves' hyperthyroidism.

This CDR3 reads CASSLDRTGNTIYF. For the CDR3, the DNA is TGTGCCAGCAGCTTAGACAGGACAGGAAACACCATATATTTT. The V call is TRBV7-8, the J call TRBJ1-3; D is perhaps TRBD1 (5 bases). In germline, CDR1 is SGHVS, CDR2 FQNEAQ. V lost 1 base, J lost 4 bases, and 8 bases lay in between. CDR3 length equals 14 residues.

This clonotype was counted between two and nine times. This sequence joins TRBV20-1 and TRBJ2-1, with 9 positions matching TRBD2. The CDR3 is made up of 15 amino acids. J gave up 7 bases and V 2 bases, and 9 bases lay outside the gene matches. The germline CDR1 and CDR2 sequences are DFQATT and SNEGSKA (reference sequence). In DNA, the CDR3 is TGCAGTGCTAGACCGATAGCGGGAGCTCTAAATGAGCAGTTCTTC. Protein sequence: CSARPIAGALNEQFF.

This clonotype has a handful of counts. This chain joins TRBV7-9 and TRBJ1-4; 8 bases fit TRBD1. This CDR3 is built from 14 residues. Germline CDR1 is SEHNR and CDR2 is FQNEAQ (reference sequence). V was pared by 10 bases and J by 7 bases, with 11 bases of the junction left unmatched. The CDR3, as DNA: TGTGCCATCGACCAACGGACAGGGATTGAAAAACTGTTTTTT. This sequence encodes CAIDQRTGIEKLFF. Variable domain in full (rest from reference TRBV7-9 and TRBJ1-4): DTGVSQNPRHKITKRGQNVTFRCDPISEHNRLYWYRQTLGQGPEFLTYFQNEAQLEKSRLLSDRFSAERPKGSFSTLEIQRTEQGDSAMYLCAIDQRTGIEKLFFGSGTQLSVL.